Here is one T cell receptor (beta chain) with its context. Its antigen specificity is not known. Per-nucleotide qualities are absent, and no much larger clonotype sits a single base away. Expansion of CD8+CD57+ cells had been shown by flow cytometry in the patients chosen for sequencing. Every patient had a diagnosis of severe acquired aplastic anemia based on International Study of Aplastic Anemia and Agranulocytosis and Camitta criteria. No therapy had been received by the patients at the time of blood sampling. The study deep-sequenced TCR repertoires of sorted CD4+ and CD8+ blood T cells from severe aplastic anemia patients and healthy subjects. Patients were enrolled under clinicaltrials.gov protocols 00001620, 01623167, 00001397, 00071045, 00081523 and 00961064 in the USA. Ficoll-Paque density gradient centrifugation was used to isolate peripheral blood mononuclear cells. Before DNA extraction, CD4+ and CD8+ T cells were sorted by FACS or by magnetic beads.

This sample is drawn from a study of CD8+CD57+ T cells in acquired aplastic anemia (dated by TCRdb to the late 2010s). Regarding the research as a whole: A mean of about 3.2 ug of DNA, ranging from roughly 0.18 to 30 ug, was extracted from sorted CD4+ and CD8+ cells. A CD8+CD57+ expansion meant a frequency higher than the mean frequency seen in healthy subjects.

Points the paper makes about the study in general: CD8+ Simpson's diversity did not differ significantly between patients and healthy controls (P=0.060). Approximately 31 CD8+ CDR3 sequences were found in both patients and controls but appeared to be highly expressed in patients and within the immunodominant clones of the patients.

V is pared back by 4 bases and J by 2 bases, with 2 bases lying between the germline termini. The CDR3 numbers 10 residues from cysteine through phenylalanine. Just CDR3 DNA is preserved here, 30 bases in frame from base 1. CDR1 and CDR2 are read off the germline V gene as SQVTM and ANQGSEA. Profiling of TCR beta VDJ combinations and CDR3 sequences used genomic DNA as the template. An Illumina HiSeq 2000 was used for TCR repertoire sequencing. For the original study's pipeline: TRBV/TRBJ rearrangement plots, CDR3 size and DJ length profiles, and Simpson's diversity index were used to evaluate the repertoires. The most abundant DNA sequence in the deep sequencing data was taken as the immunodominant clone. CDR3 amino acid sequences were screened for sharing across subjects and were compared with published repertoires and the VDJdb database. TCRdb's own reprocessing of the public reads used fastp at Q25 and MiXCR and kept productive beta chains. Rows matching on CDR3 protein sequence are summarized as one entry with the most common DNA and genes. The V and J calls shown here were made by TCRdb, not taken from the authors' results. Here the sample has some 200,000 distinct CDR3 sequences; approximately 48% occur a single time. Around 9.7% of the sample comes from the top ten.

The chain is made from TRBV29-1 and TRBJ1-2; no D gene is confidently identified. The sequenced sample consisted of sorted CD4+, CD8+, or CD8+CD57+ T cells (not recorded which) from PBMCs. The sequence was collected from a human donor with aplastic anemia. The DNA sequence is TGCAGCGTTGCAAACTATGGCTACACCTTC. Translation gives CSVANYGYTF.